This is a list of T cell receptor beta chains from one sample in a study of blood T cell repertoires in COVID-19. Profiling relied on immunoSEQ multiplex PCR, and the TCRdb table lists in-frame clones only, not all of them. The sample lists approximately 90,000 clones; 70% to 85% were seen once. Material: peripheral blood. All receptors derive from a man between 70 and 80 years old with acute or convalescent COVID-19. Each CDR3 is given with its conserved first and last residue. D genes are given only for firm matches. Not every row has a clone size; where given, it reads once, few, many or a size class.

>-|-|TRBJ2-4|TRBV4-1
CASSQGQNKNIQYF
TGCGCCAGCAGCCAAGGGCAGAACAAAAACATTCAGTACTTC
>-|-|TRBJ2-3|TRBV4-1
CASSQIARQSTDTQYF
TGCGCCAGCAGCCAAATAGCGCGCCAAAGCACAGATACGCAGTATTTT
>-|TRBD1|TRBJ2-5|TRBV11-3
CASSPGTGDGETQYF
TGTGCCAGCAGCCCCGGGACAGGTGACGGGGAGACCCAGTACTTC
>few|TRBD1|TRBJ1-4|TRBV3-1/TRBV3-2
CASSRQDRVGEKLFF
TGTGCCAGCAGTCGACAAGACAGGGTAGGCGAAAAACTGTTTTTT
>-|TRBD1|TRBJ1-3|TRBV6-2/TRBV6-3
CASSMGQAYSGNTIYF
TGTGCCAGCAGTATGGGACAGGCCTACTCTGGAAACACCATATATTTT
>-|-|TRBJ1-6|TRBV7-2
CASSLAHGQNSPLHF
TGTGCCAGCAGCTTAGCCCACGGACAGAACTCACCCCTCCACTTT
>-|-|TRBJ2-5|TRBV5-1
CASGGRGAQETQYF
TGCGCCAGCGGAGGACGGGGGGCCCAAGAGACCCAGTACTTC
>once|-|TRBJ2-1|TRBV5-4
CASSLAWGLQVQQFF
TGTGCCAGCAGCTTGGCTTGGGGACTTCAGGTGCAGCAGTTCTTC
>once|TRBD1|TRBJ2-7|TRBV5-5
CASSLGTGPHEQYF
TGTGCCAGCAGCTTGGGGACAGGACCCCACGAGCAGTACTTC
>-|TRBD1|TRBJ1-5|TRBV30
CAWSVSGDRGRIYQPQHF
TGTGCCTGGAGTGTCTCCGGGGACAGGGGGCGCATTTATCAGCCCCAGCATTTT
>once|TRBD1|TRBJ1-5|TRBV9
CASSVGTGHSNQPQHF
TGTGCCAGCAGCGTAGGGACAGGTCATAGCAATCAGCCCCAGCATTTT
>-|-|TRBJ2-1|TRBV11-2
CASSLGGYPEQFF
TGTGCCAGCAGCTTAGGAGGCTACCCTGAGCAGTTCTTC
>once|TRBD1|TRBJ2-5|TRBV28
CASSSLRTGYQETQYF
TGTGCCAGCAGTTCTCTTAGGACAGGGTACCAAGAGACCCAGTACTTC
>-|TRBD2|TRBJ2-5|TRBV19
CASRRAGEETQYF
TGTGCCAGTCGGCGAGCGGGGGAAGAGACCCAGTACTTC
>-|-|TRBJ1-2|TRBV19
CASSPGGSYGYTF
TGTGCCAGTAGTCCCGGCGGCAGCTATGGCTACACCTTC
>-|-|TRBJ2-1|TRBV5-1
CASSSETGTYNEQFF
TGCGCCAGCAGCTCTGAGACGGGGACCTACAATGAGCAGTTCTTC
>-|TRBD1|TRBJ2-7|TRBV2
CASRYQTGGGSYEQYF
TGTGCCAGCAGGTACCAGACAGGGGGGGGCTCCTACGAGCAGTACTTC
>-|-|TRBJ2-3|TRBV12-3/TRBV12-4
CASSPPGRDTQYF
TGTGCCAGCAGTCCGCCGGGGAGAGATACGCAGTATTTT
>-|-|TRBJ1-3|TRBV5-1
CASSLGASGNTIYF
TGCGCCAGCAGCTTGGGGGCCTCTGGAAACACCATATATTTT
>-|TRBD2|TRBJ2-3|TRBV3-1/TRBV3-2
CASSQMLAGGPEYF
TGTGCCAGCAGCCAAATGTTAGCGGGGGGTCCGGAGTATTTT
>-|TRBD1|TRBJ2-5|TRBV5-6
CASSYNRGRGETQYF
TGTGCCAGCAGCTACAACAGGGGGCGTGGAGAGACCCAGTACTTC
>-|-|TRBJ2-2|TRBV28
CASSTGTRTGELFF
TGTGCCAGCTCGACAGGTACTAGGACCGGGGAGCTGTTTTTT
>-|TRBD1|TRBJ2-1|TRBV2
CASRPGTGVDEQFF
TGTGCCAGCAGACCCGGGACAGGGGTGGATGAGCAGTTCTTC
>-|TRBD1|TRBJ1-5|TRBV6-5
CASSSGQATNQPQHF
TGTGCCAGCAGCTCGGGACAGGCCACGAATCAGCCCCAGCATTTT
>once|TRBD1|TRBJ1-4|TRBV5-1
CASSSGQGWGNEKLFF
TGCGCCAGCAGCTCGGGACAGGGGTGGGGTAATGAAAAACTGTTTTTT
>-|TRBD2|TRBJ2-1|TRBV5-4
CASSSPGLASLGEQFF
TGTGCCAGCAGCTCGCCGGGACTAGCCTCCCTCGGTGAGCAGTTCTTC